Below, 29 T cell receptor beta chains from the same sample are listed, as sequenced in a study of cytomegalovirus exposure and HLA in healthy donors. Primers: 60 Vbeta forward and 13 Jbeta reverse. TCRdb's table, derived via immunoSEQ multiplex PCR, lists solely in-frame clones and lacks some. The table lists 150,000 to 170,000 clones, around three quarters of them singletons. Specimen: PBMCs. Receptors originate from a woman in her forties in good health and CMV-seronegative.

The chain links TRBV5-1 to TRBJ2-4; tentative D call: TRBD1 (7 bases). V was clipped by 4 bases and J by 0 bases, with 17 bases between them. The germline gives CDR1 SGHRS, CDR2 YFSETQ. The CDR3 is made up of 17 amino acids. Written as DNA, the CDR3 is TGCGCCAGCAGCGCTGGAGGGACAGACCTAGCCAAAAACATTCAGTACTTC. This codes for CASSAGGTDLAKNIQYF.

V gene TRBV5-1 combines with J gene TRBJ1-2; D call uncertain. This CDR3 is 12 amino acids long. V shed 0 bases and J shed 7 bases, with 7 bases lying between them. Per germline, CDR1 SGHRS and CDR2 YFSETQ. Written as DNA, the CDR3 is TGCGCCAGCAGCTTGGATTTCGGTGGCTACACCTTC. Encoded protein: CASSLDFGGYTF. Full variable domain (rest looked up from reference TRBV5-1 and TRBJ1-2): KAGVTQTPRYLIKTRGQQVTLSCSPISGHRSVSWYQQTPGQGLQFLFEYFSETQRNKGNFPGRFSGRQFSNSRSEMNVSTLELGDSALYLCASSLDFGGYTFGSGTRLTVV.

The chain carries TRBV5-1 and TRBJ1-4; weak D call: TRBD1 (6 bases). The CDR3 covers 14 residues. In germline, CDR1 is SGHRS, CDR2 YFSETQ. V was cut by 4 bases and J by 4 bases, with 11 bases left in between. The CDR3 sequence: CASSPGTSNEKLFF. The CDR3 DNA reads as TGCGCCAGCAGCCCCGGGACAAGTAATGAAAAACTGTTTTTT. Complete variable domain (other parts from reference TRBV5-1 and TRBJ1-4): KAGVTQTPRYLIKTRGQQVTLSCSPISGHRSVSWYQQTPGQGLQFLFEYFSETQRNKGNFPGRFSGRQFSNSRSEMNVSTLELGDSALYLCASSPGTSNEKLFFGSGTQLSVL.

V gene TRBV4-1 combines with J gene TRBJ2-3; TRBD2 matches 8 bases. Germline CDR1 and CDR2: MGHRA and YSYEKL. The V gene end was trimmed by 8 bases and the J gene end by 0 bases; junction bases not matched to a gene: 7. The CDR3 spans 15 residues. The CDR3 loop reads CASRLGGRSTDTQYF. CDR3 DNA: TGCGCCAGCCGCCTGGGCGGGAGGAGCACAGATACGCAGTATTTT.

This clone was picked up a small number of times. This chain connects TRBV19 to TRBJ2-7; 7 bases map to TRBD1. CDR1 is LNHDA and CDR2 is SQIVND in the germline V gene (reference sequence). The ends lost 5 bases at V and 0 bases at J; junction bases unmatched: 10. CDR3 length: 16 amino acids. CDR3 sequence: CASSSPGTANSYEQYF. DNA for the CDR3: TGTGCCAGTAGTTCCCCCGGGACAGCGAACTCCTACGAGCAGTACTTC.

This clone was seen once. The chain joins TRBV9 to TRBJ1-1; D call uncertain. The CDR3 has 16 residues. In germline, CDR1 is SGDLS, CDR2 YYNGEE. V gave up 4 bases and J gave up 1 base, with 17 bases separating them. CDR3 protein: CASSRSGRAGNTEAFF. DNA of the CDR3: TGTGCCAGCAGCCGATCGGGGAGGGCGGGGAACACTGAAGCTTTCTTT.

This CDR3 reads CASRDSYMNTEAFF. The DNA of the CDR3 is TGTGCCAGCAGAGACAGCTACATGAACACTGAAGCTTTCTTT. The chain carries TRBV6-5 and TRBJ1-1, with D perhaps matching TRBD1 (5 bases). The CDR3 has 14 residues. The germline V gene has CDR1 MNHEY and CDR2 SVGAGI. V dropped 6 bases and J dropped 0 bases, with 11 bases sitting between them.

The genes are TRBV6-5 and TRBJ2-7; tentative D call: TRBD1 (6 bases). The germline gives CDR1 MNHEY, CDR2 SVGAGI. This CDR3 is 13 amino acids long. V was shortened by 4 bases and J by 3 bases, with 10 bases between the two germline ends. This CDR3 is CASSSTGSYEQYF. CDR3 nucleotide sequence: TGTGCCAGCAGTTCTACAGGGAGCTACGAGCAGTACTTC.

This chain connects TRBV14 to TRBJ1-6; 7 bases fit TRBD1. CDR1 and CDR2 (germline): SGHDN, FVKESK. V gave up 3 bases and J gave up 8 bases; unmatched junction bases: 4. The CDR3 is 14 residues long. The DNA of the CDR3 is TGTGCCAGCAGCCAGACAGGGTCAGATTCACCCCTCCACTTT. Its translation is CASSQTGSDSPLHF.

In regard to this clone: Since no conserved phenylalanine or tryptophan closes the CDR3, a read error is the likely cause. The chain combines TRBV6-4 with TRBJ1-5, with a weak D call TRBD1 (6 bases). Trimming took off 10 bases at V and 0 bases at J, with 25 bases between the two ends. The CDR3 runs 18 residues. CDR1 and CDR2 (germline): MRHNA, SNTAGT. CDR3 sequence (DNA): TGTGCCATCTTCTTACTCAGGGGAAGGAATGATAGCAATCAGCCCCAGCATCTT. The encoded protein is CAIFLLRGRNDSNQPQHL.

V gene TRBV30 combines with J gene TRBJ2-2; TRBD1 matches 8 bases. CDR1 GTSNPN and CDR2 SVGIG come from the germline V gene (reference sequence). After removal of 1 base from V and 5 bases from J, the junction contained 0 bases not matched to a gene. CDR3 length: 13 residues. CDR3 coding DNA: TGTGCCTGGAGTGGGACAGGGACCGGGGAGCTGTTTTTT. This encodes CAWSGTGTGELFF.

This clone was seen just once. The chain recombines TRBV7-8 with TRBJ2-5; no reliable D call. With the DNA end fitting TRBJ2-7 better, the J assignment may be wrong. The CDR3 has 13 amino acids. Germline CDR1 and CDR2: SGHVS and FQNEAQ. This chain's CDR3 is CASSLRFSYEQYF. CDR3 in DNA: TGTGCCAGCAGCTTACGGTTCTCCTACGAGCAGTACTTC.

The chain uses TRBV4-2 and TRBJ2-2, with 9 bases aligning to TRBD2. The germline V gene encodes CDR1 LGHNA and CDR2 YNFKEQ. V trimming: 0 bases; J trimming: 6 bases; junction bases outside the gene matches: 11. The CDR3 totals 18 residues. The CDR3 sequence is CASSQDRAGGPGAGELFF. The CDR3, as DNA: TGTGCCAGCAGCCAAGATCGGGCGGGAGGGCCAGGGGCCGGGGAGCTGTTTTTT.

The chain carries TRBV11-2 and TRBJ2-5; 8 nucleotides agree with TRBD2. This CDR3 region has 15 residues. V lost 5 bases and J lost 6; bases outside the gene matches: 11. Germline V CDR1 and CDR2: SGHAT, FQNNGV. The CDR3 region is CASSATSGGRQTQYF. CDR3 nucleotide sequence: TGTGCCAGCAGCGCCACTAGCGGAGGGAGGCAGACCCAGTACTTC.

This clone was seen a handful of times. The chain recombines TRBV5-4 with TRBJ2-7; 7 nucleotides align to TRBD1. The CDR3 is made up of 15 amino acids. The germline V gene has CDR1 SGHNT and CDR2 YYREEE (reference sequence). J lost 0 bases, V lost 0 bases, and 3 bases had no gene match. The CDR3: CASSLDAGGSYEQYF. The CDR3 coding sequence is TGTGCCAGCAGCTTGGATGCAGGGGGCTCCTACGAGCAGTACTTC.

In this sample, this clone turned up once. The CDR3 bases are TGTGCCATCACCCCGGGACTAGCGGGGTTTGGGCAGTACTTC. Amino acids: CAITPGLAGFGQYF. The chain uses TRBV10-3 and TRBJ2-7, with 13 bases identical to TRBD2. The J segment lost 9 bases and the V segment lost 7 bases, leaving 9 bases of the junction unmatched. Germline values: CDR1 ENHRY, CDR2 SYGVKD. CDR3 length: 14 amino acids.

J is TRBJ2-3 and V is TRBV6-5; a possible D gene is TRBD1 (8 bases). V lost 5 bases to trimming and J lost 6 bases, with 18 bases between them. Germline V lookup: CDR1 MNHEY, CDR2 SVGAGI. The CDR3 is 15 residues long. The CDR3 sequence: CASSREGQAQDTQYF. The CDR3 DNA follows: TGTGCCAGCAGTAGGGAGGGACAGGCCCAGGATACGCAGTATTTT.

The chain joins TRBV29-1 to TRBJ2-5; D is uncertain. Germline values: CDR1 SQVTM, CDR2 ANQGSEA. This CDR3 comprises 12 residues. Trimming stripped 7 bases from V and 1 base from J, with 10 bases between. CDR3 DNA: TGCAGCGGTCTTGAGGTCCAAGAGACCCAGTACTTC. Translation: CSGLEVQETQYF.

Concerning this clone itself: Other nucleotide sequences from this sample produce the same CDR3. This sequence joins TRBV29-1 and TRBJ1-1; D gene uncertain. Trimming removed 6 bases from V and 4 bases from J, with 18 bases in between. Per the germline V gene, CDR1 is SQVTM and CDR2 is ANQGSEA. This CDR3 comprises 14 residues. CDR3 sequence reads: CSVLPQQRGTEAFF. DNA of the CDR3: TGCAGCGTCCTCCCCCAACAGCGGGGCACTGAAGCTTTCTTT.

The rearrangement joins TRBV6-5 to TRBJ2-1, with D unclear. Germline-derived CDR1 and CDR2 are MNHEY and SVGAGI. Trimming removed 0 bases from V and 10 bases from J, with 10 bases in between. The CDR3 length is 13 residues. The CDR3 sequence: CASSYSSHWEQFF. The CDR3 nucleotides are TGTGCCAGCAGTTACTCAAGCCACTGGGAGCAGTTCTTC.

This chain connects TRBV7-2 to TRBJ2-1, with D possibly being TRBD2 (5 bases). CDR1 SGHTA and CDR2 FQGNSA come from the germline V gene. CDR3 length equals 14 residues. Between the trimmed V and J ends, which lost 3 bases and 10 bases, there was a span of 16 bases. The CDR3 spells CASSFATTRGEQFF. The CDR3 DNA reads TGTGCCAGCAGCTTTGCGACTACCCGAGGAGAGCAGTTCTTC. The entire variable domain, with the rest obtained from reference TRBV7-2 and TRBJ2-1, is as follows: GAGVSQSPSNKVTEKGKDVELRCDPISGHTALYWYRQSLGQGLEFLIYFQGNSAPDKSGLPSDRFSAERTGGSVSTLTIQRTQQEDSAVYLCASSFATTRGEQFFGPGTRLTVL.

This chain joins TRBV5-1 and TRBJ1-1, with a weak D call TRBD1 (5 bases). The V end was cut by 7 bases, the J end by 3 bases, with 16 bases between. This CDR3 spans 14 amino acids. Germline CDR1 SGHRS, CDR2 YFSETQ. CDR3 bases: TGCGCCAGCTCCCTAGGGGATTTTGACACTGAAGCTTTCTTT. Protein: CASSLGDFDTEAFF.

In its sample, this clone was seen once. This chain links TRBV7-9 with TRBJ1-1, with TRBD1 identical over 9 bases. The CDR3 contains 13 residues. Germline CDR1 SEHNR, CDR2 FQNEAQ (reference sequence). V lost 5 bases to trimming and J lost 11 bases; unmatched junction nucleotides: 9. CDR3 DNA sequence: TGTGCCAGCAGCCCCACGGACAGGGGAGGTGCTTTCTTT. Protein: CASSPTDRGGAFF.

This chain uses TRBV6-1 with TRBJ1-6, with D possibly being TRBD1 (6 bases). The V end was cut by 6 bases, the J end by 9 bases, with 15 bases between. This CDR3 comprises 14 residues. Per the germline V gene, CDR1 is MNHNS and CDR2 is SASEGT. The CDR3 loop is CASRDSYLGSPLHF. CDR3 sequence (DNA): TGTGCCAGCAGGGACAGCTACCTAGGTTCACCCCTCCACTTT.

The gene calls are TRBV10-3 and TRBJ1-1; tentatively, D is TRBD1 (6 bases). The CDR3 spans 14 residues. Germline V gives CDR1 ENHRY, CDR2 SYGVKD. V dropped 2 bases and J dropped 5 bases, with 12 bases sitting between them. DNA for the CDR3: TGTGCCATCAGTGAGGTGAAGGGGGTGACTGAAGCTTTCTTT. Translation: CAISEVKGVTEAFF.

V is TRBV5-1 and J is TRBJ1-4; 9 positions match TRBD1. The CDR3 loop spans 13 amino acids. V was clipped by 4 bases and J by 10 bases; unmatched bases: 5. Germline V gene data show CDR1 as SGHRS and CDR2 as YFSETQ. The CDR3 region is CASSQQGAAKLFF. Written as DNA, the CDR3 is TGCGCCAGCAGCCAACAGGGGGCGGCAAAACTGTTTTTT.

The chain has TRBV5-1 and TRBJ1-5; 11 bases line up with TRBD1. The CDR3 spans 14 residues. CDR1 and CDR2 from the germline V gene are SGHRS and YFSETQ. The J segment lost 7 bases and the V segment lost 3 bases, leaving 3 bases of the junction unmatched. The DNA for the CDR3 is TGCGCCAGCAGCTCAGGGACAGGGGGGCAGCCCCAGCATTTT. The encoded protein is CASSSGTGGQPQHF. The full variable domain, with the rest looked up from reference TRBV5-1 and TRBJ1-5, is KAGVTQTPRYLIKTRGQQVTLSCSPISGHRSVSWYQQTPGQGLQFLFEYFSETQRNKGNFPGRFSGRQFSNSRSEMNVSTLELGDSALYLCASSSGTGGQPQHFGDGTRLSIL.

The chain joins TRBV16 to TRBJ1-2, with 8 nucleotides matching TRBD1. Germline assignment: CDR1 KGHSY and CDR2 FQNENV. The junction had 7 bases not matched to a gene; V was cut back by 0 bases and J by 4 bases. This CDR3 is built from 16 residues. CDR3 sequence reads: CASSQSIGDRFYGYTF. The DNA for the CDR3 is TGTGCCAGCAGCCAATCGATTGGGGACAGGTTCTATGGCTACACCTTC. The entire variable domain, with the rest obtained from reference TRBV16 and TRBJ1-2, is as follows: GEEVAQTPKHLVRGEGQKAKLYCAPIKGHSYVFWYQQVLKNEFKFLISFQNENVFDETGMPKERFSAKCLPNSPCSLEIQATKLEDSAVYFCASSQSIGDRFYGYTFGSGTRLTVV.

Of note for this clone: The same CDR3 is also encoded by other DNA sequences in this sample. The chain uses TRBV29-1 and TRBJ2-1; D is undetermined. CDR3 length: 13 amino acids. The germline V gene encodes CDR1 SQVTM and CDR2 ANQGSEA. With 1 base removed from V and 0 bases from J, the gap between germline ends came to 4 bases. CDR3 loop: CSVEVSSYNEQFF. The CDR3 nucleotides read TGCAGCGTTGAAGTTAGCTCCTACAATGAGCAGTTCTTC.